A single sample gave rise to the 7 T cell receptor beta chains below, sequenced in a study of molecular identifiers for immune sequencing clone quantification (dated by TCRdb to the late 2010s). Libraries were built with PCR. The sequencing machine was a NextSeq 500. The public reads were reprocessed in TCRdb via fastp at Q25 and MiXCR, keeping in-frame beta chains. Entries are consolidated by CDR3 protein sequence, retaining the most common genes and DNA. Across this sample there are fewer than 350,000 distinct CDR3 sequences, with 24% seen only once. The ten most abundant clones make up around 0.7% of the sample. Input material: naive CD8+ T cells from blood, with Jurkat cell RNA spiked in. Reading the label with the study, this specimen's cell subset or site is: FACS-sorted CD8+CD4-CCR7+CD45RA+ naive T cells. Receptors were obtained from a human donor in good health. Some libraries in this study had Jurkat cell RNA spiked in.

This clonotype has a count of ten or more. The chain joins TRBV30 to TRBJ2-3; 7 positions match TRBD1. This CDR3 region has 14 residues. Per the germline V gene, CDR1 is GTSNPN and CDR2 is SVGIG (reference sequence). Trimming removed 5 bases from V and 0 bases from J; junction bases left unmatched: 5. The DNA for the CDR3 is TGTGCCTGGGGGGACAGCCTAAGCACAGATACGCAGTATTTT. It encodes CAWGDSLSTDTQYF. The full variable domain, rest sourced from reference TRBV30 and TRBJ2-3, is SQTIHQWPATLVQPVGSPLSLECTVEGTSNPNLYWYRQAAGRGLQLLFYSVGIGQISSEVPQNLSASRPQDRQFILSSKKLLLSDSGFYLCAWGDSLSTDTQYFGPGTRLTVL.

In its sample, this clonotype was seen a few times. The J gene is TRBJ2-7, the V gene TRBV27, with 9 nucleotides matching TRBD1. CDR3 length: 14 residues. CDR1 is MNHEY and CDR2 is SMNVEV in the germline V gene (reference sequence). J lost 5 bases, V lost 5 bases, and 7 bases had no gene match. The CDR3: CASSAGTGRHEQYF. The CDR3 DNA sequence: TGTGCCAGCAGTGCCGGGACAGGGAGGCACGAGCAGTACTTC.

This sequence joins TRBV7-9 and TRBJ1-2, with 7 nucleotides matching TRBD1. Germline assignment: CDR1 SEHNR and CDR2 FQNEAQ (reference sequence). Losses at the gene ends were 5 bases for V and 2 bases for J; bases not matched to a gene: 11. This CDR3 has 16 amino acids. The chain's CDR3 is CASSELTGAVNYGYTF. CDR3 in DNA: TGTGCCAGCAGCGAATTAACAGGGGCCGTAAACTATGGCTACACCTTC.

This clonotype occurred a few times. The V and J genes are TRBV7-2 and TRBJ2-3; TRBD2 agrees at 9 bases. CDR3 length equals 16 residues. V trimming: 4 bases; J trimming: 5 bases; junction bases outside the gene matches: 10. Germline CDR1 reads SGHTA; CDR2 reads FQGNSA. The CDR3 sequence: CASSSNAGGRGDTQYF. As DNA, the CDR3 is TGTGCCAGCAGCTCTAATGCGGGAGGGAGGGGAGATACGCAGTATTTT. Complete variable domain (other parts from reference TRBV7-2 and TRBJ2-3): GAGVSQSPSNKVTEKGKDVELRCDPISGHTALYWYRQSLGQGLEFLIYFQGNSAPDKSGLPSDRFSAERTGGSVSTLTIQRTQQEDSAVYLCASSSNAGGRGDTQYFGPGTRLTVL.

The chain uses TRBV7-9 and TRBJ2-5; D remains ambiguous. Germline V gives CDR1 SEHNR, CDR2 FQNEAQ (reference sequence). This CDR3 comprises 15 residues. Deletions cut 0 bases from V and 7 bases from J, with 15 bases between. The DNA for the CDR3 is TGTGCCAGCAGCTTAGCTGTAACGGTGGCGGCGACCCAGTACTTC. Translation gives CASSLAVTVAATQYF.

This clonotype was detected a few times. The CDR3 DNA is TGCAGTGCTAGTCCTTCTAGCGTCACCTACGAGCAGTACTTC. Residues: CSASPSSVTYEQYF. The chain has TRBV20-1 and TRBJ2-7; D perhaps matches TRBD2 (6 bases). Trimming stripped 3 bases from V and 2 bases from J, with 14 bases between. CDR1 is DFQATT, CDR2 SNEGSKA, per germline (reference sequence). The CDR3 totals 14 residues.

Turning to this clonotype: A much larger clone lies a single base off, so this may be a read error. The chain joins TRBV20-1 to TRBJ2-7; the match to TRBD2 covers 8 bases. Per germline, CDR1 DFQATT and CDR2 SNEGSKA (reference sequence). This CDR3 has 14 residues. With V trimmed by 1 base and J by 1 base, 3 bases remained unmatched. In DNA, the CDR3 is TGCAGTGCTAGAGTACGGGAGGGGTCCTACGAGCAGTACTTC. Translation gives CSARVREGSYEQYF.